This T cell receptor (beta chain) stems from a study of blood T cell repertoires in COVID-19. In the study overall: Some COVID-19 samples were acute and others convalescent; all came from the United States, Italy and Spain.

Sequenced by immunoSEQ multiplex PCR; TCRdb stores in-frame clones only, minus some. The data show 100,000 to 150,000 clones, about 88% seen once. Participants came from fewer than 25 US areas, aged about 18 to 90 years. Sequenced: PBMCs or T cells enriched from blood (not recorded which). The sequence was obtained from a man aged 35-49 years with acute COVID-19.

CDR3 nucleotide sequence: TGTGCCAGCTTAGGGACTGGCACAGATACGCAGTATTTT. Its protein is CASLGTGTDTQYF. The chain links TRBV18 to TRBJ2-3, with D maybe TRBD2 (6 bases). Germline assignment: CDR1 KGHSH and CDR2 LQKENI. The CDR3 length is 13 residues. With 7 bases removed from V and 1 base from J, the gap between germline ends came to 9 bases. Complete variable domain (other parts from reference TRBV18 and TRBJ2-3): NAGVMQNPRHLVRRRGQEARLRCSPMKGHSHVYWYRQLPEEGLKFMVYLQKENIIDESGMPKERFSAEFPKEGPSILRIQQVVRGDSAAYFCASLGTGTDTQYFGPGTRLTVL.